This T cell receptor (beta chain) was sequenced for a study of Graves' ophthalmopathy and Graves' hyperthyroidism. Study-level results: Ophthalmopathy progression was predicted with approximately 68% sensitivity and around 78% specificity.

The authors amplified TCR beta CDR3 regions, and they did so from RNA transcripts for repertoire sequencing. The workflow started with a first-round RT-PCR run with HTBI primers and then moved on to a second-round multiplex PCR. TCRdb fed the multiplex PCR reads into MiXCR, producing one record per CDR3 protein. The sample lists over 450,000 distinct CDR3 sequences, approximately 15% occurring once. This clonotype was seen once. Its specificity is not known. The CDR3 runs 14 residues. The V gene end was trimmed by 3 bases and the J gene end by 4 bases; junction bases not matched to a gene: 5. CDR1 LNHNV and CDR2 YYDKDF come from the germline V gene (reference sequence).

This sequence originates from a woman aged 30 to 39 with Graves' ophthalmopathy. This sequence joins TRBV15 and TRBJ2-5, with TRBD1 matching over 7 bases. Sequenced material: blood. CDR3 in DNA: TGTGCCACCAGCAGGGACAGGAAACCAGAGACCCAGTACTTC. Encoded protein: CATSRDRKPETQYF.